This TCR beta chain comes out of a study of CD8+CD57+ T cells in acquired aplastic anemia. The patients chosen for sequencing had shown expansion of CD8+CD57+ cells (detected by flow cytometry). CDR3 and TCR beta VDJ profiling relied on genomic DNA as the template. Using its own MiXCR run on the reads, TCRdb lists one record per CDR3 protein. In the table there are fewer than 250,000 distinct CDR3 sequences, approximately 50% of which are singletons. V was clipped by 0 bases and J by 0 bases; unmatched bases: 5. The germline gives CDR1 SGDLS, CDR2 YYNGEE. The CDR3 runs 16 residues. Input material: sorted CD4+, CD8+, or CD8+CD57+ T cells (not recorded which) from PBMCs. The genes are TRBV9 and TRBJ2-5; TRBD2 agrees at 7 bases. This TCR derives from a human donor with aplastic anemia. CDR3 nucleotide sequence: TGTGCCAGCAGCGTAGCCCAACTAGCGCACCAAGAGACCCAGTACTTC. Protein sequence: CASSVAQLAHQETQYF.